This is a list of T cell receptor beta chains from one sample in a study of blood T cell repertoires in COVID-19. Clones were read by immunoSEQ multiplex PCR, and TCRdb kept only the in-frame ones, dropping some. The sample has hundreds of thousands of clones, about 87% seen once. The sample taken for sequencing was peripheral blood. The receptors were gathered from a human donor in a cohort sampled during active COVID-19. The CDR3 runs from the conserved cysteine through the conserved F or W. A D gene is named only where the DNA matches it firmly. Not every row has a clone size; where given, it reads once, few, many or a size class.

TRBJ2-7 | TRBV6-5 | TRBD2 | NA | CASSDSSGSSYEQYF | TGTGCCAGCAGTGACTCTAGCGGAAGCTCCTACGAGCAGTACTTC
TRBJ2-7 | TRBV2 | NA | few | CATYKSPYEQYF | TGTGCCACCTATAAATCTCCCTACGAGCAGTACTTC
TRBJ2-7 | TRBV6-1 | NA | NA | CASGPGGAYEQYF | TGTGCCAGCGGGCCGGGCGGGGCCTACGAGCAGTACTTC
TRBJ1-4 | TRBV9 | NA | NA | CASARSFTTAEKLFF | TGTGCCAGCGCGCGGAGCTTCACTACCGCTGAAAAACTGTTTTTT
TRBJ2-7 | TRBV2 | NA | few | CASSARSGAYEQYF | TGTGCCAGCAGCGCGCGGAGTGGCGCCTACGAGCAGTACTTC
TRBJ2-4 | TRBV3-1/TRBV3-2 | NA | NA | CASSLQEFDIQYF | TGTGCCAGCAGCCTCCAGGAATTTGACATTCAGTACTTC
TRBJ2-5 | TRBV28 | NA | NA | CASSQPIAAPQETQYF | TGTGCCAGCAGTCAACCGATAGCTGCGCCCCAAGAGACCCAGTACTTC
TRBJ2-1 | TRBV11-2 | TRBD2 | NA | CASSLGLAGNEQFF | TGTGCCAGCAGCTTAGGACTAGCTGGGAATGAGCAGTTCTTC
TRBJ2-5 | TRBV27 | NA | NA | CASSFGGRETQYF | TGTGCCAGCAGTTTTGGGGGGAGAGAGACCCAGTACTTC
TRBJ2-3 | TRBV11-2 | TRBD2 | NA | CASSSQHLLAGAADTQYF | TGTGCCAGCAGCTCCCAGCACCTACTAGCGGGAGCCGCAGATACGCAGTATTTT
TRBJ1-2 | TRBV6-5 | TRBD1 | NA | CASSSDPRDSRGYTF | TGTGCCAGCAGTTCCGACCCAAGGGACAGCCGAGGCTACACCTTC
TRBJ2-7 | TRBV29-1 | TRBD1 | NA | CSVAGTGNYEQYF | TGCAGCGTGGCGGGGACAGGCAACTACGAGCAGTACTTC
TRBJ1-1 | TRBV4-2 | NA | NA | CASSAAGDMNTEAFF | TGTGCCAGCAGCGCGGCGGGTGATATGAACACTGAAGCTTTCTTT
TRBJ1-4 | TRBV6-1 | NA | NA | CASSARPGLRREKLFF | TGTGCCAGCAGTGCAAGACCGGGACTGAGACGGGAAAAACTGTTTTTT
TRBJ1-2 | TRBV5-1 | TRBD1 | NA | CASSLEGARYGYTF | TGCGCCAGCAGCTTGGAGGGGGCAAGGTATGGCTACACCTTC
TRBJ2-1 | TRBV19 | TRBD2 | NA | CASSMRGVYNEQFF | TGTGCCAGTAGTATGCGGGGGGTCTACAATGAGCAGTTCTTC
TRBJ2-1 | TRBV5-1 | TRBD2 | NA | CASSLGPAGGYSYNEQFF | TGCGCCAGCAGCTTGGGTCCAGCGGGGGGATACTCCTACAATGAGCAGTTCTTC
TRBJ2-7 | TRBV3-1/TRBV3-2 | TRBD2 | once | CASRAGGTTYEQYF | TGTGCCAGCAGAGCGGGGGGGACCACCTACGAGCAGTACTTC
TRBJ1-1 | TRBV5-8 | NA | NA | CASSPDGVNTEAFF | TGTGCCAGCAGCCCGGACGGGGTGAACACTGAAGCTTTCTTT
TRBJ2-2 | TRBV6-2/TRBV6-3 | TRBD2 | NA | CASSYSEREGYRKNTGELFF | TGTGCCAGCAGTTACTCAGAGCGGGAGGGCTACCGGAAGAACACCGGGGAGCTGTTTTTT
TRBJ2-1 | TRBV7-3 | NA | NA | CASSLRGEWRNEQFF | TGTGCCAGCAGCTTACGAGGAGAATGGCGCAATGAGCAGTTCTTC
TRBJ2-7 | TRBV24-1 | TRBD1 | NA | CATSDRGQGRVEQYF | TGTGCCACCAGTGATAGGGGACAGGGGCGGGTCGAGCAGTACTTC
TRBJ2-5 | TRBV14 | NA | NA | CASSKSHSWRVETQYF | TGTGCCAGCAGCAAAAGTCACTCCTGGAGGGTCGAGACCCAGTACTTC
TRBJ1-6 | TRBV25-1 | NA | NA | CASSRSREPNNSPLHF | TGTGCCAGCAGTAGATCCCGGGAACCAAATAATTCACCCCTCCACTTT
TRBJ2-1 | TRBV4-2 | NA | few | CASSQAGAGGNEQFF | TGTGCCAGCAGCCAAGCGGGGGCAGGGGGAAATGAGCAGTTCTTC
TRBJ1-2 | TRBV3-1/TRBV3-2 | NA | NA | CASSQDQALYGYTF | TGTGCCAGCAGCCAAGACCAGGCCCTCTATGGCTACACCTTC
TRBJ1-1 | TRBV27 | TRBD1 | NA | CASSLFRAGGLAEAFF | TGTGCCAGCAGTTTATTTAGGGCAGGGGGGTTGGCTGAAGCTTTCTTT
TRBJ1-2 | TRBV2 | TRBD1 | NA | CASNGDSNYGYTF | TGTGCCAGCAATGGGGACAGCAACTATGGCTACACCTTC
TRBJ2-2 | TRBV2 | NA | NA | CASSIGRNTGELFF | TGTGCCAGCAGTATTGGGCGGAACACCGGGGAGCTGTTTTTT
TRBJ2-1 | TRBV27 | NA | NA | CASSLRLGYNEQFF | TGTGCCAGCAGTCTGCGACTAGGCTACAATGAGCAGTTCTTC
TRBJ2-5 | TRBV28 | TRBD2 | NA | CASSLAWEGQETQYF | TGTGCCAGCAGCCTCGCGTGGGAGGGACAAGAGACCCAGTACTTC
TRBJ1-1 | TRBV11-3 | NA | NA | CASSLSGRGATEAFF | TGTGCCAGCAGCTTATCGGGACGGGGGGCCACTGAAGCTTTCTTT
TRBJ2-5 | TRBV5-1 | TRBD2 | NA | CASRAPSGSQETQYF | TGCGCCAGCAGGGCCCCTAGCGGGAGCCAAGAGACCCAGTACTTC
TRBJ2-7 | TRBV7-8 | TRBD2 | NA | CASSSTAGGSYEQYF | TGTGCCAGCAGCTCAACAGCGGGAGGTTCGTACGAGCAGTACTTC
TRBJ2-1 | TRBV14 | TRBD2 | NA | CASSQGLAGYNEQFF | TGTGCCAGCAGCCAGGGTCTAGCGGGCTACAATGAGCAGTTCTTC
TRBJ1-2 | TRBV2 | TRBD1 | NA | CASSAGDSYGYTF | TGTGCCAGCAGTGCCGGGGACAGCTATGGCTACACCTTC
TRBJ2-2 | TRBV6-5 | TRBD1 | NA | CASSHRGQGGELFF | TGTGCCAGCAGTCACAGGGGGCAGGGCGGGGAGCTGTTTTTT
TRBJ2-2 | TRBV11-3 | TRBD1 | NA | CASSARQGNTGELFF | TGTGCCAGCAGCGCCAGACAGGGAAACACCGGGGAGCTGTTTTTT
TRBJ2-1 | TRBV7-3 | TRBD2 | NA | CASSLTAGGPGEQFF | TGTGCCAGCAGCTTAACGGCGGGAGGCCCGGGTGAGCAGTTCTTC
TRBJ2-7 | TRBV6-5 | TRBD2 | NA | CATTGGDYYEQYF | TGTGCCACCACGGGGGGGGACTACTACGAGCAGTACTTC
TRBJ2-2 | TRBV5-1 | NA | NA | CASSLLGSNTGELFF | TGCGCCAGCAGCTTACTAGGATCGAACACCGGGGAGCTGTTTTTT